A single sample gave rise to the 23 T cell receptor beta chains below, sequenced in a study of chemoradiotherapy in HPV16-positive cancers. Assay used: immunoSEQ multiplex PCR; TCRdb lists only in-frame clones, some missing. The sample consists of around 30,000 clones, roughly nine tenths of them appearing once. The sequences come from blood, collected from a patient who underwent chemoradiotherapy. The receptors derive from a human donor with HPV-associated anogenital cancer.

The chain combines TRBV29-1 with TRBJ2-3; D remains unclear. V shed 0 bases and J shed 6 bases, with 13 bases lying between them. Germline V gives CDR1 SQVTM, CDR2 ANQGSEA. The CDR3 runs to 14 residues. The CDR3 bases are TGCAGCGTTGAAGATCAGACGTTCAGGGATACGCAGTATTTT. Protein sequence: CSVEDQTFRDTQYF.

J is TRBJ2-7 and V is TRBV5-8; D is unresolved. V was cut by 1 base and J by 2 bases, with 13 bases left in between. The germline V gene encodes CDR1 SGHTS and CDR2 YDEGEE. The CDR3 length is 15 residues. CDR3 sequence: CASSLYWGRAYEQYF. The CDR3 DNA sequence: TGTGCCAGCAGCTTGTACTGGGGTCGAGCCTACGAGCAGTACTTC.

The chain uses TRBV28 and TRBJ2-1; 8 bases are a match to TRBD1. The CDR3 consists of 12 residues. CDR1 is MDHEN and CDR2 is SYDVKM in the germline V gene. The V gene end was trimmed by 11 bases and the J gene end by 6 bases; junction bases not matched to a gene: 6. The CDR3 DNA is TGTGCCGCGGGACAGGACCGCAATGAGCAGTTCTTC. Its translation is CAAGQDRNEQFF.

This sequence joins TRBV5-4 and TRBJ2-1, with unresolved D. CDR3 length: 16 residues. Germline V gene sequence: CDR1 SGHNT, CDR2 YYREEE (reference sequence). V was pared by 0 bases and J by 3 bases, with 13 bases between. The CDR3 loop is CASSLEGRSSYNEQFF. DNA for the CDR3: TGTGCCAGCAGCTTGGAGGGCAGGTCAAGCTACAATGAGCAGTTCTTC.

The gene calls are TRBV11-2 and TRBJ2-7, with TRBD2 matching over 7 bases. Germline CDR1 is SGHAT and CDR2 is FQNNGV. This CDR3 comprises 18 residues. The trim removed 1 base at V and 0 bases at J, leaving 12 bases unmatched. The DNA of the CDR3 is TGTGCCAGCAGCTTAGGGGTCCCTAGCGGCCCAATCTCCTACGAGCAGTACTTC. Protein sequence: CASSLGVPSGPISYEQYF.

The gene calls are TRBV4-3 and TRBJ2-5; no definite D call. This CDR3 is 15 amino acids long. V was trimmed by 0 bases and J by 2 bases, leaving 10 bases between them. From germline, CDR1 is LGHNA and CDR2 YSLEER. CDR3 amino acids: CASSQDLTLQETQYF. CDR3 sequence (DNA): TGCGCCAGCAGCCAAGATTTAACACTTCAAGAGACCCAGTACTTC.

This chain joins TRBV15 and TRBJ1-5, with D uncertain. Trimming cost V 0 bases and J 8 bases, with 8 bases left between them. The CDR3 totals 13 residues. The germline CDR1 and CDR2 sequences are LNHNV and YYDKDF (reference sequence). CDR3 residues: CATSRDAGEPQHF. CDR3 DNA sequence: TGTGCCACCAGCAGAGATGCTGGGGAGCCCCAGCATTTT. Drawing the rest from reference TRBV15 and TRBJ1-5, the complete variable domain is DAMVIQNPRYQVTQFGKPVTLSCSQTLNHNVMYWYQQKSSQAPKLLFHYYDKDFNNEADTPDNFQSRRPNTSFCFLDIRSPGLGDTAMYLCATSRDAGEPQHFGDGTRLSIL.

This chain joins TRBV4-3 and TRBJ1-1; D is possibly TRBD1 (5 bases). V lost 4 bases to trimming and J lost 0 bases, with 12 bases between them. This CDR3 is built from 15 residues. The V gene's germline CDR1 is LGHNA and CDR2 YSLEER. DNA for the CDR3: TGCGCCAGCAGCCTTGGGGCGGGCCTGAACACTGAAGCTTTCTTT. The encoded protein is CASSLGAGLNTEAFF.

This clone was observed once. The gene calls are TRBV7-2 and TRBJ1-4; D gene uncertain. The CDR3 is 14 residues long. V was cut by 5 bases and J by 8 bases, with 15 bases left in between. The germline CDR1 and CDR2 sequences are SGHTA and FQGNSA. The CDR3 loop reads CASSQLTGSEKLFF. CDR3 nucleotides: TGTGCCAGCAGCCAACTCACGGGATCCGAAAAACTGTTTTTT.

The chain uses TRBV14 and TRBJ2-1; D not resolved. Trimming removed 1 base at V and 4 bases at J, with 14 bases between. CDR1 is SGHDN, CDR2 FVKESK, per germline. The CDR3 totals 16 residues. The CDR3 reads CASSQAAAVLYNEQFF. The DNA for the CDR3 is TGTGCCAGCAGCCAAGCGGCAGCCGTCTTATACAATGAGCAGTTCTTC.

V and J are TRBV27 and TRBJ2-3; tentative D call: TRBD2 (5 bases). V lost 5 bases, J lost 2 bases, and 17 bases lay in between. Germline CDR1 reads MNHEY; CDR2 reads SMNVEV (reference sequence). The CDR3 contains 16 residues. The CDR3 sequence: CASSPRTDLHTDTQYF. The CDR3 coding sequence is TGTGCCAGCAGTCCACGGACGGACTTACACACAGATACGCAGTATTTT.

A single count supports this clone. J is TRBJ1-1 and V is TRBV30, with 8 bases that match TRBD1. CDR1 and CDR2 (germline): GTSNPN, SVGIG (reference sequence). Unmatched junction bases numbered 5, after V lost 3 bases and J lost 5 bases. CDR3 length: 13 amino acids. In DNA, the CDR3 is TGTGCCTGGAGCCGGGACAGGAGAACTGAAGCTTTCTTT. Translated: CAWSRDRRTEAFF.

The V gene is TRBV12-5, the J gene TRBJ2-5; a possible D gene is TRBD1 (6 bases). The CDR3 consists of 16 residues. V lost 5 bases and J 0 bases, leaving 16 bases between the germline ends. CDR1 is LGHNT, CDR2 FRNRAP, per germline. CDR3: CASGLGTTPYQETQYF. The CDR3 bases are TGTGCTAGTGGTCTCGGGACAACTCCTTACCAAGAGACCCAGTACTTC.

The CDR3 nucleotides read TGTGCCAGCAGTCCCTGGACTAGCGGCCAAGAGACCCAGTACTTC. It yields the protein CASSPWTSGQETQYF. The gene calls are TRBV7-8 and TRBJ2-5; 10 bases line up with TRBD2. The ends lost 6 bases at V and 1 base at J; junction bases unmatched: 5. The CDR3 spans 15 residues. CDR1 is SGHVS, CDR2 FQNEAQ, per germline.

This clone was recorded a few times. The DNA of the CDR3 is TGTGCCAGCAGTACAGGGGGGTATGGCTACACCTTC. Protein sequence: CASSTGGYGYTF. The chain combines TRBV2 with TRBJ1-2; 8 nucleotides agree with TRBD1. This CDR3 contains 12 residues. Trimming took 5 bases from V and 5 from J; bases not matched to a gene: 1. Germline lookup yields CDR1 SNHLY and CDR2 FYNNEI.

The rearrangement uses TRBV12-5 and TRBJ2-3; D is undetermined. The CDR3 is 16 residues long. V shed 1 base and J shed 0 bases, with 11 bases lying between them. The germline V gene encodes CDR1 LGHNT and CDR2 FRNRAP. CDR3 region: CASGLAMSSSTDTQYF. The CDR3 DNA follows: TGTGCTAGTGGTTTGGCTATGAGTTCTAGCACAGATACGCAGTATTTT.

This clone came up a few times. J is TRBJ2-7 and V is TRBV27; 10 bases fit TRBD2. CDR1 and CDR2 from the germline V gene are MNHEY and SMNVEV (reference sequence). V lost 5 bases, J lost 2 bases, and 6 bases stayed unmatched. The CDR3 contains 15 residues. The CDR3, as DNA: TGTGCCAGCAGTCCGATAGCGGGAGGCCCCTACGAGCAGTACTTC. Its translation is CASSPIAGGPYEQYF.

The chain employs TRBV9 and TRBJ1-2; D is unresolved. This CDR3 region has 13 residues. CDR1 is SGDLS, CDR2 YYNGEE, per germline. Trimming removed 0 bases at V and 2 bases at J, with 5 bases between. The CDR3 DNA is TGTGCCAGCAGCGTAGCTCTGAACTATGGCTACACCTTC. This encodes CASSVALNYGYTF. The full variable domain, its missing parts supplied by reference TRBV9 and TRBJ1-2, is DSGVTQTPKHLITATGQRVTLRCSPRSGDLSVYWYQQSLDQGLQFLIQYYNGEERAKGNILERFSAQQFPDLHSELNLSSLELGDSALYFCASSVALNYGYTFGSGTRLTVV.

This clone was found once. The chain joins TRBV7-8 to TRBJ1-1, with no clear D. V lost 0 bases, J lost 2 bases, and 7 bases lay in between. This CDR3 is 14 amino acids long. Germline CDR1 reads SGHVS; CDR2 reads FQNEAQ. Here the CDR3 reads CASSLAGPNTEAFF. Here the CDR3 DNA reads TGTGCCAGCAGCTTAGCAGGACCCAACACTGAAGCTTTCTTT.

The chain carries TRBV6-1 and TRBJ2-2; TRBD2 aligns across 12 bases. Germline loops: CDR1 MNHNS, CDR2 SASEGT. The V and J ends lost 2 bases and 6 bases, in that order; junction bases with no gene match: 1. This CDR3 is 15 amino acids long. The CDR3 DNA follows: TGTGCCAGCAGTGAACTAGCGGGAGGGCCCGGGGAGCTGTTTTTT. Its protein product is CASSELAGGPGELFF.

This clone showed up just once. This CDR3 reads CASSTRDLNTGELFF. The DNA for the CDR3 is TGTGCCAGTAGTACCCGGGACTTAAACACCGGGGAGCTGTTTTTT. The rearrangement uses TRBV19 and TRBJ2-2; perhaps TRBD2 as D (6 bases). There are 15 residues in the CDR3. Germline assignment: CDR1 LNHDA and CDR2 SQIVND (reference sequence). Trimming removed 4 bases at V and 2 bases at J, with 11 bases between.

In DNA, the CDR3 is TGTGCCAGCAGCCTGAACCGGGACGGGACGACTGAAGCTTTCTTT. It is translated as CASSLNRDGTTEAFF. The chain has TRBV6-5 and TRBJ1-1, with D possibly matching TRBD1 (5 bases). V dropped 6 bases and J dropped 5 bases, with 19 bases sitting between them. Per the germline V gene, CDR1 is MNHEY and CDR2 is SVGAGI. The CDR3 runs to 15 residues.

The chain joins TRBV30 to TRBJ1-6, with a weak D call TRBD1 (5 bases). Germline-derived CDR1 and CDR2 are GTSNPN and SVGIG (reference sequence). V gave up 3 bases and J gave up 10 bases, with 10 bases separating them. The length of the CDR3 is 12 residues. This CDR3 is CAWRPGRSPLHF. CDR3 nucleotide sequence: TGTGCCTGGAGACCAGGGAGGTCACCCCTCCACTTT.